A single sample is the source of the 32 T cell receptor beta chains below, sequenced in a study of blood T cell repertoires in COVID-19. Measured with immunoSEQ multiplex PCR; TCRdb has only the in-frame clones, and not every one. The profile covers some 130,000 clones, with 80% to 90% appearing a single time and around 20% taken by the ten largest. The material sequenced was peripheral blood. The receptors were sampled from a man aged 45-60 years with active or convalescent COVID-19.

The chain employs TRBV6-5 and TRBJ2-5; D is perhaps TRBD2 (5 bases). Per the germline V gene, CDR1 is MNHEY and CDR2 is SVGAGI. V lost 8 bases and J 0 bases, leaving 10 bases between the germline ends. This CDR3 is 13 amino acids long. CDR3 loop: CASVGRYQETQYF. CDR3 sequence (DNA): TGTGCCAGCGTGGGGAGATACCAAGAGACCCAGTACTTC.

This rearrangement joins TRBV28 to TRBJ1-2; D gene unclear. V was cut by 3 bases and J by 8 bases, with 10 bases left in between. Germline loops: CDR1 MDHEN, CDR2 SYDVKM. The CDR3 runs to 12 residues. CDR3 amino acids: CASSFLRSGYTF. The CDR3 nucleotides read TGTGCCAGCAGTTTCCTACGTAGCGGCTACACCTTC.

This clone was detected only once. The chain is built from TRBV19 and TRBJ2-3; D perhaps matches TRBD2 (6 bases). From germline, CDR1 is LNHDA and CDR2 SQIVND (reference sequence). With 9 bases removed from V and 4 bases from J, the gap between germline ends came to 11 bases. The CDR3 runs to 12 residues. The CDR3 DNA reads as TGTGCCAGCCTCGGGGGACCAGATACGCAGTATTTT. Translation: CASLGGPDTQYF.

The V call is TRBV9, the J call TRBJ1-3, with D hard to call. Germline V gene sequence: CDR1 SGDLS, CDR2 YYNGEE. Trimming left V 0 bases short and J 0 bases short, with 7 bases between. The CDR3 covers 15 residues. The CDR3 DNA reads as TGTGCCAGCAGCGTAGTGGGGAGCTCTGGAAACACCATATATTTT. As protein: CASSVVGSSGNTIYF.

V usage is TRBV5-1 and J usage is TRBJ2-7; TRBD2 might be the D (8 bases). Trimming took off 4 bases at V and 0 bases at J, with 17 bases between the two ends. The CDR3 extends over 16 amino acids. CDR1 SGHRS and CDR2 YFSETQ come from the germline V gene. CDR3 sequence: CASSATGRGLSYEQYF. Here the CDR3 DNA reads TGCGCCAGCAGCGCCACCGGGAGGGGGCTCTCCTACGAGCAGTACTTC.

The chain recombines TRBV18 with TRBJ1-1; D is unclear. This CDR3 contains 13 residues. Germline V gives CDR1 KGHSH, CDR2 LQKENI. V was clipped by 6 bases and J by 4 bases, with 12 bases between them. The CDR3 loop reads CASSPNPGTEAFF. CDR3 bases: TGTGCCAGCTCGCCAAATCCGGGCACTGAAGCTTTCTTT.

The DNA of the CDR3 is TGTGCTAGTGGTTTGGTCGAAGAGACCCAGTACTTC. Protein product: CASGLVEETQYF. The chain links TRBV12-5 to TRBJ2-5; no clear D. V gave up 0 bases and J gave up 3 bases, with 2 bases separating them. This CDR3 region has 12 residues. Germline loops: CDR1 LGHNT, CDR2 FRNRAP.

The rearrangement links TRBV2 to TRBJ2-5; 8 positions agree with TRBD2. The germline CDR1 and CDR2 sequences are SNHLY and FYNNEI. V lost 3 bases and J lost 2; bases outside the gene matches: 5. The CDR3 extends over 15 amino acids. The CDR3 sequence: CASSEGGGPQETQYF. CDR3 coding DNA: TGTGCCAGCAGTGAGGGCGGGGGGCCTCAAGAGACCCAGTACTTC.

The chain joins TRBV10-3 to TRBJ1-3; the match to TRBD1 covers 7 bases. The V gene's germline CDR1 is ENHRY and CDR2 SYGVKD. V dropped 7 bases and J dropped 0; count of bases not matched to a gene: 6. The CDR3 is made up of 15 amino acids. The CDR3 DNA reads TGTGCCATCAATCCAAACAGGGGCTCTGGAAACACCATATATTTT. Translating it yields CAINPNRGSGNTIYF.

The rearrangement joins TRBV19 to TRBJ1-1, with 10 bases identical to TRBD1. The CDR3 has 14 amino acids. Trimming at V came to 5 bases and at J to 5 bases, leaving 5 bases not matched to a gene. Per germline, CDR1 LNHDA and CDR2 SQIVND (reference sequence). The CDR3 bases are TGTGCCAGTAGTTGGACAGGGGGTTTAACTGAAGCTTTCTTT. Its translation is CASSWTGGLTEAFF.

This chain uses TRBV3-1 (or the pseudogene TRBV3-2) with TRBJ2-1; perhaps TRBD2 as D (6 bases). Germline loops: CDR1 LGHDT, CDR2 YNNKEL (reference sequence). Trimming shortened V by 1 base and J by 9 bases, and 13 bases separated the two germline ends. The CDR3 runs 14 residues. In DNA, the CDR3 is TGTGCCAGCAGCCAAGGGGTGGAGGGAATTGAGCAGTTCTTC. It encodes CASSQGVEGIEQFF.

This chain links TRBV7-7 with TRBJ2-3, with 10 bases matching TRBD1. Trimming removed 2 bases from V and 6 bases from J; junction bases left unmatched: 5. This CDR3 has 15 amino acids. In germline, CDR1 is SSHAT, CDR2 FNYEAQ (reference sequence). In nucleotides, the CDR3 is TGTGCCAGCAGCTTAATTGGGGGACAGGGGGATACGCAGTATTTT. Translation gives CASSLIGGQGDTQYF.

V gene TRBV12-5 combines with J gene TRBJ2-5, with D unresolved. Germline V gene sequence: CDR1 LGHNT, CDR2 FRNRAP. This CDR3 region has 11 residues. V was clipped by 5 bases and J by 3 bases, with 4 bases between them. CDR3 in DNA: TGTGCTAGTGGTGTCGAAGAGACCCAGTACTTC. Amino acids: CASGVEETQYF.

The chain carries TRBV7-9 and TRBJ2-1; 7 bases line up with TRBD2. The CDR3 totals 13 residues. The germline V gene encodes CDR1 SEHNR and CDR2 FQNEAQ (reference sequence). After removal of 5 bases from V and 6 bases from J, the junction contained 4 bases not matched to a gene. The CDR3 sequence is CASSPPGGNEQFF. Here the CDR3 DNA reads TGTGCCAGCAGCCCCCCGGGGGGCAATGAGCAGTTCTTC. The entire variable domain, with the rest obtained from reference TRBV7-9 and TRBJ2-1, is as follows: DTGVSQNPRHKITKRGQNVTFRCDPISEHNRLYWYRQTLGQGPEFLTYFQNEAQLEKSRLLSDRFSAERPKGSFSTLEIQRTEQGDSAMYLCASSPPGGNEQFFGPGTRLTVL.

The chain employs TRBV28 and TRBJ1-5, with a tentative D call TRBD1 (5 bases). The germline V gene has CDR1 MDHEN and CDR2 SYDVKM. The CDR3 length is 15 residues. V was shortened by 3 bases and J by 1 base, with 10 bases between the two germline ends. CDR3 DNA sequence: TGTGCCAGCAGTTTCGGGACTGTCAGCAATCAGCCCCAGCATTTT. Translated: CASSFGTVSNQPQHF.

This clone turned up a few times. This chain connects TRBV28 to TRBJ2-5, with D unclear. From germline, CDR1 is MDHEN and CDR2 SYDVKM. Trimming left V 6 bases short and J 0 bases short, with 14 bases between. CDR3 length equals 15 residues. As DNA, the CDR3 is TGTGCCAGCAGCGAATTGTCCGGGTACCAAGAGACCCAGTACTTC. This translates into CASSELSGYQETQYF.

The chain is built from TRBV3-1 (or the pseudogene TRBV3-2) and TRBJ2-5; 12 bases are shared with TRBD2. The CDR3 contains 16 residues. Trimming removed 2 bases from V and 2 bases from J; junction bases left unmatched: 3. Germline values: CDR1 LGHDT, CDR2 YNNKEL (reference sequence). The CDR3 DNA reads TGTGCCAGCAGCCAATCTAGCGGGAGGGGACAAGAGACCCAGTACTTC. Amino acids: CASSQSSGRGQETQYF.

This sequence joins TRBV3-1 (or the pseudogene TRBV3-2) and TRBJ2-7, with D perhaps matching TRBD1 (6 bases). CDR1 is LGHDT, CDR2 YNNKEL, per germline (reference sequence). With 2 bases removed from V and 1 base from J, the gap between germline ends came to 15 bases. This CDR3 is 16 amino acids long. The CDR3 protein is CASSQFAPGASYEQYF. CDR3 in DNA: TGTGCCAGCAGCCAATTTGCGCCAGGGGCATCCTACGAGCAGTACTTC.

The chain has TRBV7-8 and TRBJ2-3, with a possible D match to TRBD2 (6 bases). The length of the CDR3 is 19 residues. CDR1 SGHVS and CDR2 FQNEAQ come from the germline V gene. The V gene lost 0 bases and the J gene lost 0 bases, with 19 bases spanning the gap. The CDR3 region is CASSLASTRDALSTDTQYF. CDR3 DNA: TGTGCCAGCAGCTTAGCGTCGACGCGGGACGCGCTTAGCACAGATACGCAGTATTTT.

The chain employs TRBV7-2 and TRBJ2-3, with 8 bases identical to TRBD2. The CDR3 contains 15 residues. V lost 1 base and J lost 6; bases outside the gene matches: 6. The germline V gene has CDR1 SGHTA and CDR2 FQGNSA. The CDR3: CASSLGAGVSDTQYF. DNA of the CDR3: TGTGCCAGCAGCTTAGGAGCGGGGGTTTCTGATACGCAGTATTTT.

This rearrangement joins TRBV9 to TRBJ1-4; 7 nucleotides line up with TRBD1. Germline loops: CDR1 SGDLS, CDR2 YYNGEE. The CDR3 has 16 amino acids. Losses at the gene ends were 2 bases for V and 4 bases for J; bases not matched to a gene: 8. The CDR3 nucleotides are TGTGCCAGCAGCGTTTCCTGGAGGACAGGTAATGAAAAACTGTTTTTT. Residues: CASSVSWRTGNEKLFF.

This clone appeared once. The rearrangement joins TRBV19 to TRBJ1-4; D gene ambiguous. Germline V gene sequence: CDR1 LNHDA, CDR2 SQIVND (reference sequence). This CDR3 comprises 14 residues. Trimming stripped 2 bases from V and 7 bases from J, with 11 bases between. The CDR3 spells CASSIPSRGEKLFF. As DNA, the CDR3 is TGTGCCAGTAGTATACCGTCCAGAGGTGAAAAACTGTTTTTT. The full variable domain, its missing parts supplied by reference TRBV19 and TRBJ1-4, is DGGITQSPKYLFRKEGQNVTLSCEQNLNHDAMYWYRQDPGQGLRLIYYSQIVNDFQKGDIAEGYSVSREKKESFPLTVTSAQKNPTAFYLCASSIPSRGEKLFFGSGTQLSVL.

The CDR3 DNA sequence: TGTGCCAGCAGCCAGGGACTAGCGGGAATTAGCACAGATACGCAGTATTTT. Residues: CASSQGLAGISTDTQYF. The J gene is TRBJ2-3, the V gene TRBV14, with 13 nucleotides matching TRBD2. Germline assignment: CDR1 SGHDN and CDR2 FVKESK. The CDR3 runs 17 residues. V shed 3 bases and J 0 bases; nucleotides not matched to a gene: 3.

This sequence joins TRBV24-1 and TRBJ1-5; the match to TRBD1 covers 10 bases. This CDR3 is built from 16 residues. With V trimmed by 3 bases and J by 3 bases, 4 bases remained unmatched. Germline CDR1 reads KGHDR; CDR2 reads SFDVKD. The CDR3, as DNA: TGTGCCACCAGTGATGCCGGGACAGGGGTCAATCAGCCCCAGCATTTT. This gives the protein CATSDAGTGVNQPQHF.

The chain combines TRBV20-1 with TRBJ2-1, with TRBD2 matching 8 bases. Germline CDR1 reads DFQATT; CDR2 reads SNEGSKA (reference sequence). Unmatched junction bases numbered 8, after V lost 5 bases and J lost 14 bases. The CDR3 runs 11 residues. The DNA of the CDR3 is TGCAGTGCTGAGCTCCAACTAGCGGAGTTCTTC. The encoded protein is CSAELQLAEFF.

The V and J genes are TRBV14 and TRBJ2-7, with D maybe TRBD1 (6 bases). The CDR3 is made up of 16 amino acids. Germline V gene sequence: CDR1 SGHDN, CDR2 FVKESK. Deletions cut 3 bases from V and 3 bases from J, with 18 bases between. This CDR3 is CASSHKQGNFFYEQYF. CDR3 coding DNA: TGTGCCAGCAGCCATAAACAGGGTAATTTTTTCTACGAGCAGTACTTC.

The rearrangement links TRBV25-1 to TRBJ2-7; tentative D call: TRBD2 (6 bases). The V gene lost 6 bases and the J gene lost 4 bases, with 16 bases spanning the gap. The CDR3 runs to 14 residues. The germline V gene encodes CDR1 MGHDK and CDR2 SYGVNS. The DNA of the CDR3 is TGTGCCAGCAGCCGCGGCGGGGTCCTTTACGAGCAGTACTTC. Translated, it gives CASSRGGVLYEQYF.

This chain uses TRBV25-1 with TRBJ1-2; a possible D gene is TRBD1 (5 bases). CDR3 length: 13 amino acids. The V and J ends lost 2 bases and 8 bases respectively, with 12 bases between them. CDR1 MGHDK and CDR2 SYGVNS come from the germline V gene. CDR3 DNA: TGTGCCAGCAGTGAACAGGGAAGAATCGGCTACACCTTC. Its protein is CASSEQGRIGYTF.

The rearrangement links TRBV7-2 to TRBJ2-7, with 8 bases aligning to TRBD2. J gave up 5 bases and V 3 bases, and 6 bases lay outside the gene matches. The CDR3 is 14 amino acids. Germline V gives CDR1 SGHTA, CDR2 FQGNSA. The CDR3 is CASSFSGGPDEQYF. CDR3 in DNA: TGTGCCAGCAGCTTTTCGGGGGGGCCTGACGAGCAGTACTTC.

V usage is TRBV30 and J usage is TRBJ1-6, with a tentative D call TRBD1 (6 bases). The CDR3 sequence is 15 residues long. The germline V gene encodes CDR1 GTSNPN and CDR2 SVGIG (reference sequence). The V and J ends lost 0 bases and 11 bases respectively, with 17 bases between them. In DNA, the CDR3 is TGTGCCTGGAGTGTACTGGGCCAGGGGTTGGCACCCCTCCACTTT. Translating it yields CAWSVLGQGLAPLHF.

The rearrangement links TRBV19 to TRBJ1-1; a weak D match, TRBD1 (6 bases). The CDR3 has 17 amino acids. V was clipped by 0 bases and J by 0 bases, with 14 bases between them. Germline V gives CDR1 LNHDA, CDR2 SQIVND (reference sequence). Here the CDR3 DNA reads TGTGCCAGTAGTATAGATTTAGTTCAGGGGATGAACACTGAAGCTTTCTTT. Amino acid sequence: CASSIDLVQGMNTEAFF. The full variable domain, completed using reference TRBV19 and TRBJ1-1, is DGGITQSPKYLFRKEGQNVTLSCEQNLNHDAMYWYRQDPGQGLRLIYYSQIVNDFQKGDIAEGYSVSREKKESFPLTVTSAQKNPTAFYLCASSIDLVQGMNTEAFFGQGTRLTVV.

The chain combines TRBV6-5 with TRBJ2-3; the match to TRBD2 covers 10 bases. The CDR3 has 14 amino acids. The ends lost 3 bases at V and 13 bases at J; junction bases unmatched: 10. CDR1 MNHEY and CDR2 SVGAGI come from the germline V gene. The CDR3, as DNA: TGTGCCAGCAGTTATACCGCACTAGCGGGAAAAAAGTATTTT. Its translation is CASSYTALAGKKYF.